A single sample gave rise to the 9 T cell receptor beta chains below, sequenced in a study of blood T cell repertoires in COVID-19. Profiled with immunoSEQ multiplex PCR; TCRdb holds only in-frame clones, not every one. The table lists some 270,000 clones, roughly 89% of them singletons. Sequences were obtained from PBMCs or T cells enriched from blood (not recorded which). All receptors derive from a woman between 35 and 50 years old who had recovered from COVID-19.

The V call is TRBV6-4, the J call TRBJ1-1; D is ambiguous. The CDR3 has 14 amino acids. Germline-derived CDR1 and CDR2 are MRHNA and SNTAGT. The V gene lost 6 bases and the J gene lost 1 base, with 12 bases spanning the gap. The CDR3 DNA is TGTGCCAGCAGGGAGAACTCCGGGAACACTGAAGCTTTCTTT. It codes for CASRENSGNTEAFF.

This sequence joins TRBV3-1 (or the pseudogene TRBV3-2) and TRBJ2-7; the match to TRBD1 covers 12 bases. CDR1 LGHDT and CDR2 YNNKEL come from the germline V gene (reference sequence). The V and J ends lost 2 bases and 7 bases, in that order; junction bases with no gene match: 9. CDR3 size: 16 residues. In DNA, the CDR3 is TGTGCCAGCAGCCAAAATACGGGACAGGGGGCTCGGGAGCAGTACTTC. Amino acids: CASSQNTGQGAREQYF.

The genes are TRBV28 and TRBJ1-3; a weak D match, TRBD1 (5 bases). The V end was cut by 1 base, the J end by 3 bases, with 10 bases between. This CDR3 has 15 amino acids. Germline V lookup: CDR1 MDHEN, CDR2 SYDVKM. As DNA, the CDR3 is TGTGCCAGCAGTTTATACGGGGGGAATGGAAACACCATATATTTT. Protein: CASSLYGGNGNTIYF. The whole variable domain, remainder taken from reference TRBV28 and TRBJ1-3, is DVKVTQSSRYLVKRTGEKVFLECVQDMDHENMFWYRQDPGLGLRLIYFSYDVKMKEKGDIPEGYSVSREKKERFSLILESASTNQTSMYLCASSLYGGNGNTIYFGEGSWLTVV.

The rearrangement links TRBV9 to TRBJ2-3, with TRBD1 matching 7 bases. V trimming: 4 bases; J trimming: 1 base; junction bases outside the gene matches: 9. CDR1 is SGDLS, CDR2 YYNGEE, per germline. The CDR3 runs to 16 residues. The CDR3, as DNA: TGTGCCAGCAGCCCAAGGCAGGGGGATCGCACAGATACGCAGTATTTT. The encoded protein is CASSPRQGDRTDTQYF. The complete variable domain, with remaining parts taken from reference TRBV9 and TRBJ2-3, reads DSGVTQTPKHLITATGQRVTLRCSPRSGDLSVYWYQQSLDQGLQFLIQYYNGEERAKGNILERFSAQQFPDLHSELNLSSLELGDSALYFCASSPRQGDRTDTQYFGPGTRLTVL.

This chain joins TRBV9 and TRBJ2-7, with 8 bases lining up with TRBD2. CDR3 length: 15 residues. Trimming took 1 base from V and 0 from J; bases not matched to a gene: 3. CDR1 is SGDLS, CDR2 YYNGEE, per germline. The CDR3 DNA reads TGTGCCAGCAGCGTAACAGCGGGAGCCTCCTACGAGCAGTACTTC. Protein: CASSVTAGASYEQYF.

The CDR3 DNA reads as TGTGCCTGGAACGGGAATTCGGGTGGCTACACCTTC. Its translation is CAWNGNSGGYTF. The chain recombines TRBV30 with TRBJ1-2; D ambiguous. This CDR3 is built from 12 residues. Germline V gives CDR1 GTSNPN, CDR2 SVGIG (reference sequence). V gave up 4 bases and J gave up 7 bases, with 13 bases separating them.

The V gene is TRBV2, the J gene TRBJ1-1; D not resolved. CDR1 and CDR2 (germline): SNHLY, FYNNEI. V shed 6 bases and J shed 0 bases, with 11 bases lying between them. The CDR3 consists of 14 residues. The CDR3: CASRAHGMNTEAFF. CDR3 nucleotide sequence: TGTGCCAGCAGGGCCCACGGGATGAACACTGAAGCTTTCTTT.

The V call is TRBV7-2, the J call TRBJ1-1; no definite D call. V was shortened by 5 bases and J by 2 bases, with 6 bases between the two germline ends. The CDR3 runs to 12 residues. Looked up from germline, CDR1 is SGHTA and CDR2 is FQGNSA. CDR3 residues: CASSIVNTEAFF. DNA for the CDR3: TGTGCCAGCAGCATAGTAAACACTGAAGCTTTCTTT.

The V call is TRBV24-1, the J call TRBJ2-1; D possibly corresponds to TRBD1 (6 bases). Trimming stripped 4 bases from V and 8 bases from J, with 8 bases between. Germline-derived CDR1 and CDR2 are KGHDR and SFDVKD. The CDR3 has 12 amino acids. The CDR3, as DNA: TGTGCCACCAGTGACAGGGGCCATGAGCAGTTCTTC. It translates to CATSDRGHEQFF.